This record covers a single T cell receptor (beta chain). Its antigen specificity is not known. No per-base quality is available; no much larger clone lies one base away. The CDR3 has 13 amino acids, counting the end cysteine and phenylalanine. The DNA shown is the 39-base CDR3, in frame from base 1. The germline V gene (reference sequence) gives CDR1 as GTSNPN and CDR2 as SVGIG. V loses 2 bases, J loses 5 bases, and the germline ends lie 10 bases apart. Participants in the prospective study were enrolled through a virtual design, were aged roughly 18 to 100 years, and lived in roughly 24 United States geographic areas. To assign participants to cohorts, the prospective study relied on clinical history that participants themselves reported in a screening survey and a study questionnaire. ImmuneRACE Cohort 3 recovered participants were defined by two consecutive negative NP/OP PCR tests, healthcare professional clearance, or symptom resolution. Each participant in the prospective study had whole blood, serum and a nasopharyngeal or oropharyngeal swab collected by mobile phlebotomists. Over an approximately two-month period, participants in the prospective study had the option of providing additional blood draws and questionnaires. Blood samples from the prospective study were shipped frozen or at room temperature prior to DNA extraction.

TCRbeta CDR3 regions were amplified from genomic DNA using the immunoSEQ Assay, a bias-controlled multiplex PCR. Turning to the authors' computational methods: The number of nucleated cells in each sample was estimated by amplification of reference gene primers within the assay. To quantify the absolute abundance of each unique TCRbeta CDR3 rearrangement, sequence reads were collapsed and filtered. For each sample, productive Simpson clonality was calculated by taking the square root of Simpson's diversity index across productive rearrangements. TCRdb stores this immuneACCESS table with in-frame sequences only. Part of the clones is absent; in the studies checked, under half of the shortfall reflects unresolved V genes, and no reason is known for the rest. That table is the source of V, J and clone size, and D and trimming were worked out from the DNA. A total of a few hundred thousand clones appear in this sample, around 87% of them only once. Clones ranked in the top ten supply roughly 9.4% of the sample.

These data are taken from a study of blood T cell repertoires in COVID-19 (dated by TCRdb to between 2020 and 2021). Context from the whole study: Samples from collaborators originated in the United States, Italy and Spain and spanned both the acute and convalescent phases of COVID-19. Samples came from the ongoing ImmuneRACE study (first 160 participants) plus 1,254 subjects from 6 global collaborators. HLA class I and class II types, where available, came from metadata supplied by the sample provider rather than from assay-based typing. The dataset comprised deeply sampled blood TCRbeta repertoires from subjects exposed to, actively infected with, or recovered from COVID-19. The material from the prospective study consisted of cDNA or gDNA derived from T cells, B-cell-depleted T cells, or PBMCs. A freely available public database, intended as a resource for researchers studying the immune response to SARS-CoV-2, is where the repertoires were released. Nearly every sample came with metadata listing a de-identified subject ID, COVID-19 status, age in years and sex. Points the paper makes about the study in general: The quantity of clinical and demographic metadata differed by source and by participant and was supplied without curation.

The receptor was isolated from a woman aged 45 to 65 who had recovered from COVID-19. The sample consisted of PBMCs or T cells enriched from blood (not recorded which). The chain is made from TRBV30 and TRBJ1-5; TRBD1 is possibly the D segment (5 matching bases). The nucleotide sequence reads TGTGCCTGGAGTTTAGGGGAAGATCAGCCCCAGCATTTT. Translated, this is CAWSLGEDQPQHF.